One and the same sample provided the 22 T cell receptor beta chains below, sequenced in a study of T cell repertoires in cytomegalovirus infection. Antigen specificity for these receptors is unknown. A single record per CDR3 protein comes from TCRdb applying MiXCR to the reads. This table has hundreds of thousands of distinct CDR3 sequences, 30% to 35% appearing once. The input for sequencing was cultured PBMCs, taken from culture after CMV antigen stimulation. These receptors all come from a human donor in good health (CMV status not recorded). Some clones in this sample may be carry-over from other donors' samples.

Only a few counts were recorded for this clonotype. The CDR3 sequence is CASSVQSRDGYTF. CDR3 DNA: TGTGCCAGCAGCGTACAGTCGAGGGATGGCTACACCTTC. This chain joins TRBV25-1 and TRBJ1-2; D is ambiguous. V was shortened by 6 bases and J by 6 bases, with 14 bases between the two germline ends. CDR3 length: 13 residues. Per germline, CDR1 MGHDK and CDR2 SYGVNS.

This chain joins TRBV4-3 and TRBJ2-3; TRBD2 matches at 7 bases. The length of the CDR3 is 18 residues. The trim removed 0 bases at V and 4 bases at J, leaving 13 bases unmatched. Germline-derived CDR1 and CDR2 are LGHNA and YSLEER. This CDR3 reads CASSQDVGAGSVADTQYF. DNA for the CDR3: TGCGCCAGCAGCCAAGACGTTGGAGCGGGATCGGTAGCAGATACGCAGTATTTT.

This clonotype was observed a single time. In DNA form, the CDR3 reads TGCGCCAGCAGCCAAGAACTAGCGGGGCGCCAAGAGACCCAGTACTTC. Amino acid sequence: CASSQELAGRQETQYF. The chain carries TRBV4-1 and TRBJ2-5; 10 bases align to TRBD2. The CDR3 sequence is 16 residues long. V shed 0 bases, J shed 1 base, and the junction held 2 bases outside the gene matches. CDR1 is MGHRA and CDR2 is YSYEKL in the germline V gene.

This chain connects TRBV29-1 to TRBJ2-6; D remains unclear. Germline V gene data show CDR1 as SQVTM and CDR2 as ANQGSEA. The CDR3 spans 12 residues. V was pared by 5 bases and J by 3 bases, with 5 bases between. CDR3 DNA: TGCAGCGTTCTTCTTGGGGCCAACGTCCTGACTTTC. Translated, it gives CSVLLGANVLTF.

The chain links TRBV7-9 to TRBJ2-2; 9 positions match TRBD2. V trimming: 5 bases; J trimming: 0 bases; junction bases outside the gene matches: 10. The germline V gene has CDR1 SEHNR and CDR2 FQNEAQ (reference sequence). The CDR3 is 18 residues long. This CDR3 is CASSTPRGGNSNTGELFF. The CDR3 DNA sequence: TGTGCCAGCAGCACACCGCGGGGGGGCAATTCGAACACCGGGGAGCTGTTTTTT.

This chain uses TRBV5-1 with TRBJ1-5; TRBD1 might be the D (6 bases). This CDR3 is 14 amino acids long. Germline V gene sequence: CDR1 SGHRS, CDR2 YFSETQ. V lost 3 bases and J 2 bases, leaving 9 bases between the germline ends. CDR3 region: CASSSEGGNQPQHF. The DNA for the CDR3 is TGCGCCAGCAGCTCGGAGGGGGGCAATCAGCCCCAGCATTTT. The variable domain in full, with the rest retrieved from reference TRBV5-1 and TRBJ1-5, is KAGVTQTPRYLIKTRGQQVTLSCSPISGHRSVSWYQQTPGQGLQFLFEYFSETQRNKGNFPGRFSGRQFSNSRSEMNVSTLELGDSALYLCASSSEGGNQPQHFGDGTRLSIL.

This clonotype was found many times. The DNA of the CDR3 is TGTGCCAGCAGTTTCAGGGGCTACGAGCAGTACTTC. Protein: CASSFRGYEQYF. The chain couples TRBV12-3 or TRBV12-4 to TRBJ2-7, with a possible D match to TRBD1 (6 bases). The CDR3 consists of 12 residues. V was shortened by 3 bases and J by 3 bases, with 6 bases between the two germline ends.

This rearrangement joins TRBV24-1 to TRBJ2-3; a possible D gene is TRBD2 (5 bases). V was shortened by 11 bases and J by 2 bases, with 10 bases between the two germline ends. Germline V gene sequence: CDR1 KGHDR, CDR2 SFDVKD. This CDR3 has 12 residues. The CDR3 is CAIGLNTDTQYF. CDR3 sequence (DNA): TGTGCCATCGGACTGAACACAGATACGCAGTATTTT.

The rearrangement links TRBV6-8 to TRBJ2-7; D possibly corresponds to TRBD2 (5 bases). The CDR3 is made up of 15 amino acids. The ends were cut back, 2 bases at V and 0 bases at J, with 11 bases in the middle. The germline V gene encodes CDR1 MNHGY and CDR2 SAAAGT. The CDR3 sequence: CASSYQRISSYEQYF. The CDR3 DNA follows: TGTGCCAGCAGTTACCAGCGGATCAGCTCCTACGAGCAGTACTTC.

This clonotype has ten or more counts. The chain combines TRBV7-8 with TRBJ2-7; 11 bases align to TRBD2. CDR1 is SGHVS, CDR2 FQNEAQ, per germline. The CDR3 totals 20 residues. J gave up 2 bases and V 2 bases, and 17 bases lay outside the gene matches. The CDR3 here is CASSLRTKTSGAQGTYEQYF. The CDR3 nucleotides are TGTGCCAGCAGCTTACGAACGAAGACTAGCGGGGCGCAAGGCACCTACGAGCAGTACTTC.

This clonotype was picked up many times. The chain has TRBV7-2 and TRBJ1-2; 7 bases are a match to TRBD1. The CDR3 covers 13 residues. V lost 3 bases to trimming and J lost 8 bases; unmatched junction nucleotides: 6. CDR1 SGHTA and CDR2 FQGNSA come from the germline V gene. CDR3 sequence (DNA): TGTGCCAGCAGCTTTTACAGGGGAGAGGGCTACACCTTC. Encoded protein: CASSFYRGEGYTF.

V gene TRBV7-9 combines with J gene TRBJ2-1; D is perhaps TRBD2 (7 bases). The ends were cut back, 5 bases at V and 5 bases at J, with 22 bases in the middle. Germline V gene data show CDR1 as SEHNR and CDR2 as FQNEAQ (reference sequence). The CDR3 contains 17 residues. The CDR3 here is CASSHIAGGASHNEQFF. The CDR3, as DNA: TGTGCCAGCAGCCACATAGCTGGGGGGGCTAGTCACAATGAGCAGTTCTTC.

This clonotype was counted once. The chain combines TRBV9 with TRBJ2-7; 8 bases line up with TRBD2. The V gene end was trimmed by 0 bases and the J gene end by 1 base; junction bases not matched to a gene: 0. Germline loops: CDR1 SGDLS, CDR2 YYNGEE. CDR3 length: 14 amino acids. In DNA, the CDR3 is TGTGCCAGCAGCGTAGGCGGGAGGTCCTACGAGCAGTACTTC. Translating it yields CASSVGGRSYEQYF.

The chain carries TRBV7-9 and TRBJ2-3, with unresolved D. V lost 4 bases and J 1 base, leaving 15 bases between the germline ends. Looked up from germline, CDR1 is SEHNR and CDR2 is FQNEAQ (reference sequence). The CDR3 sequence is 16 residues long. The CDR3, as DNA: TGTGCCAGCAGCTCCTTCCGAGGTGCCCGCACAGATACGCAGTATTTT. Translating gives CASSSFRGARTDTQYF.

The V and J genes are TRBV15 and TRBJ2-5; 7 bases agree with TRBD1. Looked up from germline, CDR1 is LNHNV and CDR2 is YYDKDF (reference sequence). J gave up 2 bases and V 1 base, and 16 bases lay outside the gene matches. There are 19 residues in the CDR3. This chain's CDR3 is CATSRVPGLRTGKQETQYF. CDR3 sequence (DNA): TGTGCCACCAGCAGAGTTCCAGGCCTGCGGACAGGCAAACAAGAGACCCAGTACTTC.

This chain connects TRBV4-2 to TRBJ1-1, with D tentatively TRBD1 (5 bases). Between the trimmed V and J ends, which lost 1 base and 3 bases, there was a span of 12 bases. The CDR3 is 15 amino acids. CDR1 LGHNA and CDR2 YNFKEQ come from the germline V gene. CDR3 sequence (DNA): TGTGCCAGCAGCCAAGTGGGCAGGGAAGACACTGAAGCTTTCTTT. Translating gives CASSQVGREDTEAFF.

This clonotype has just a few counts. This chain joins TRBV24-1 and TRBJ2-1; 9 bases match TRBD2. After removal of 4 bases from V and 4 bases from J, the junction contained 13 bases not matched to a gene. There are 18 residues in the CDR3. Germline values: CDR1 KGHDR, CDR2 SFDVKD. The CDR3 reads CATSDPRAREGRYNEQFF. DNA for the CDR3: TGTGCCACCAGTGACCCCAGGGCGCGGGAGGGCCGATACAATGAGCAGTTCTTC.

This clonotype appeared a few times. The J gene is TRBJ1-3, the V gene TRBV7-2, with TRBD1 identical over 7 bases. This CDR3 contains 14 residues. Germline lookup yields CDR1 SGHTA and CDR2 FQGNSA. The trim removed 11 bases at V and 4 bases at J, leaving 11 bases unmatched. The CDR3 DNA is TGTGCCTCCCGGCCCGACAGGGCCGGAAACACCATATATTTT. Encoded protein: CASRPDRAGNTIYF.

This clonotype was seen ten or more times. The genes are TRBV7-2 and TRBJ2-1, with 7 nucleotides matching TRBD2. Germline values: CDR1 SGHTA, CDR2 FQGNSA. CDR3 length: 13 amino acids. The J segment lost 15 bases and the V segment lost 0 bases, leaving 8 bases of the junction unmatched. CDR3 DNA sequence: TGTGCCAGCAGCTTAGCGGGGGGGATTTCCATGTTCTTC. This translates into CASSLAGGISMFF.

The chain joins TRBV7-2 to TRBJ2-5; 14 bases align to TRBD2. In germline, CDR1 is SGHTA, CDR2 FQGNSA. The CDR3 consists of 16 residues. Unmatched junction bases numbered 5, after V lost 1 base and J lost 7 bases. This CDR3 is CASSLVPGTSGGTQYF. The CDR3 coding sequence is TGTGCCAGCAGCTTAGTTCCCGGGACTAGCGGGGGGACCCAGTACTTC.

This clonotype was counted at least ten times. The gene calls are TRBV7-2 and TRBJ2-3; 11 positions match TRBD2. The CDR3 length is 18 residues. The J segment lost 3 bases and the V segment lost 2 bases, leaving 10 bases of the junction unmatched. Germline V gene data show CDR1 as SGHTA and CDR2 as FQGNSA. The CDR3 is CASSLHSGRALGTDTQYF. The CDR3, as DNA: TGTGCCAGCAGCTTACATAGCGGGAGGGCCCTCGGGACAGATACGCAGTATTTT.

The rearrangement uses TRBV11-2 and TRBJ2-7; 7 bases map to TRBD1. Per germline, CDR1 SGHAT and CDR2 FQNNGV. The CDR3 extends over 15 amino acids. The J segment lost 1 base and the V segment lost 2 bases, leaving 5 bases of the junction unmatched. In DNA form, the CDR3 reads TGTGCCAGCAGCTTAACTCGGGACAGTTCCTACGAGCAGTACTTC. Protein: CASSLTRDSSYEQYF.